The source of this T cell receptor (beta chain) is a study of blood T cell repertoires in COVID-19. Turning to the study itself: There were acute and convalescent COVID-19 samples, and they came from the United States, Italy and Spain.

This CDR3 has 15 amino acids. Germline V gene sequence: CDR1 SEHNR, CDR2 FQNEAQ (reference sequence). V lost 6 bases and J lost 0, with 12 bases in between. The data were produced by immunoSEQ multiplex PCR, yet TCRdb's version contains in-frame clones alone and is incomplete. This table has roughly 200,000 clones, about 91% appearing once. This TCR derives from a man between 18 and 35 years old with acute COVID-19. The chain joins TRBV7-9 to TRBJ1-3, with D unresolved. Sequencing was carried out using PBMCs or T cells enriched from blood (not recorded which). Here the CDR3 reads CASSPRRASGNTIYF. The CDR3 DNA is TGTGCCAGCAGTCCAAGGAGGGCCTCTGGAAACACCATATATTTT.